One sample yielded the 26 T cell receptor beta chains listed below, sequenced in a study of Ad26.COV2.S vaccination and SARS-CoV-2 variants. Assay used: immunoSEQ multiplex PCR; TCRdb lists only in-frame clones, some missing. Of approximately 410,000 clones in the sample, around 89% were seen once. Indicated treatment: roughly 18 received Ad26.COV2.S at low or high dose, single or two shots; several received placebo; per-sample allocation not given. The investigators took samples on day 63 after the first vaccine or placebo injection. Sample: peripheral blood, taken in a trial of Ad26.COV2.S vaccine versus placebo. The receptors shown here come from a person aged 18-60 years who received the Ad26.COV2.S COVID-19 vaccine or a placebo.

This clone appeared a few times. This chain links TRBV7-2 with TRBJ1-5; D call uncertain. This CDR3 region has 15 residues. Between the trimmed V and J ends, which lost 8 bases and 0 bases, there was a span of 14 bases. Germline V gene lookup returns CDR1 SGHTA and CDR2 FQGNSA. CDR3 protein: CASQLDTVSNQPQHF. The CDR3 DNA follows: TGTGCCAGCCAACTAGACACTGTTAGCAATCAGCCCCAGCATTTT.

This clone was counted once. The chain uses TRBV6-4 and TRBJ2-2, with 12 bases identical to TRBD2. This CDR3 spans 18 amino acids. Trimming cost V 5 bases and J 3 bases; bases outside gene matches: 10. Germline V gives CDR1 MRHNA, CDR2 SNTAGT. The CDR3 loop is CASSPYTTSGGDTGELFF. The CDR3 region has the DNA TGTGCCAGCAGTCCTTATACGACTAGCGGGGGCGACACCGGGGAGCTGTTTTTT.

This clone appeared a few times. The chain is built from TRBV5-8 and TRBJ1-2; D might be TRBD1 (5 bases). From germline, CDR1 is SGHTS and CDR2 YDEGEE. The CDR3 has 17 amino acids. V gave up 2 bases and J gave up 0 bases, with 17 bases separating them. This CDR3 is CASSFNLGGGSNYGYTF. In DNA form, the CDR3 reads TGTGCCAGCAGCTTTAACCTCGGCGGGGGGTCTAACTATGGCTACACCTTC.

The chain links TRBV10-3 to TRBJ2-7; 9 bases match TRBD2. With 3 bases clipped from V and 0 bases from J, the junction kept 0 bases outside the gene matches. The CDR3 is made up of 14 amino acids. The germline V gene encodes CDR1 ENHRY and CDR2 SYGVKD. The CDR3 bases are TGTGCCATCAGTGAAGCGGGAGGCTCCTACGAGCAGTACTTC. This gives the protein CAISEAGGSYEQYF.

The J gene is TRBJ2-2, the V gene TRBV7-8; tentative D call: TRBD1 (6 bases). CDR3 length: 16 amino acids. CDR1 is SGHVS, CDR2 FQNEAQ, per germline. Trimming removed 2 bases from V and 4 bases from J, with 14 bases in between. The CDR3 coding sequence is TGTGCCAGCAGCTTAACCTCGAACAGGGCCACCGGGGAGCTGTTTTTT. Translating gives CASSLTSNRATGELFF.

The chain has TRBV7-2 and TRBJ2-7; the match to TRBD1 covers 7 bases. CDR3 size: 14 residues. V was pared by 5 bases and J by 3 bases, with 7 bases of the junction left unmatched. Germline V gene data show CDR1 as SGHTA and CDR2 as FQGNSA. CDR3 loop: CASSRRGQDYEQYF. In DNA form, the CDR3 reads TGTGCCAGCAGCCGGAGAGGACAGGACTACGAGCAGTACTTC.

The chain joins TRBV11-3 to TRBJ2-5; TRBD1 matches at 8 bases. The CDR3 length is 15 residues. V was clipped by 5 bases and J by 2 bases; unmatched bases: 7. Germline V gives CDR1 SGHNT, CDR2 YENEEA. CDR3 in DNA: TGTGCCAGCAGCCTCACAGGGGGTCAGCAAGAGACCCAGTACTTC. It is translated as CASSLTGGQQETQYF.

V gene TRBV3-1 (or the pseudogene TRBV3-2) combines with J gene TRBJ2-1; perhaps TRBD2 as D (5 bases). V was shortened by 1 base and J by 7 bases, with 11 bases between the two germline ends. CDR3 size: 14 residues. Per the germline V gene, CDR1 is LGHDT and CDR2 is YNNKEL (reference sequence). Here the CDR3 reads CASSQGTPGNEQFF. In DNA form, the CDR3 reads TGTGCCAGCAGCCAAGGGACTCCGGGGAATGAGCAGTTCTTC.

This clone was observed a handful of times. This chain joins TRBV6-5 and TRBJ2-1; maybe TRBD1 (6 bases). Trimming shortened V by 6 bases and J by 2 bases, and 14 bases separated the two germline ends. The V gene's germline CDR1 is MNHEY and CDR2 SVGAGI. This CDR3 comprises 15 residues. The CDR3 DNA sequence: TGTGCCAGCAGACTTAACAGGGATACCTACAATGAGCAGTTCTTC. Its protein product is CASRLNRDTYNEQFF.

The J gene is TRBJ2-1, the V gene TRBV7-6; D is tentatively TRBD1 or TRBD2 (6 bases each). This CDR3 contains 15 residues. Germline CDR1 SGHVS, CDR2 FNYEAQ. Trimming left V 4 bases short and J 6 bases short, with 16 bases between. The CDR3 here is CASSSYRAGGNEQFF. CDR3 sequence (DNA): TGTGCCAGCAGCTCGTACAGGGCCGGGGGCAATGAGCAGTTCTTC.

V is TRBV28 and J is TRBJ2-2; TRBD2 agrees at 9 bases. CDR1 is MDHEN, CDR2 SYDVKM, per germline. The junction had 5 bases not matched to a gene; V was cut back by 3 bases and J by 6 bases. This CDR3 region has 15 residues. The CDR3 sequence: CASSFPAGGSGELFF. CDR3 bases: TGTGCCAGCAGTTTTCCAGCGGGGGGTTCCGGGGAGCTGTTTTTT.

This clone has a handful of counts. The chain joins TRBV6-4 to TRBJ2-1; a possible D gene is TRBD2 (6 bases). Germline V gives CDR1 MRHNA, CDR2 SNTAGT. The CDR3 length is 14 residues. Trimming took off 0 bases at V and 8 bases at J, with 11 bases between the two ends. For the CDR3, the DNA is TGTGCCAGCAGTGACTCGGAGGGGTCGGATGAGCAGTTCTTC. It is translated as CASSDSEGSDEQFF.

The rearrangement joins TRBV10-3 to TRBJ2-7; possible D gene TRBD1, 6 bases. Trimming cost V 10 bases and J 4 bases, with 17 bases left between them. This CDR3 is built from 13 residues. Per the germline V gene, CDR1 is ENHRY and CDR2 is SYGVKD. The CDR3 here is CATSQGEGYEQYF. As DNA, the CDR3 is TGTGCCACTTCACAGGGTGAGGGATACGAGCAGTACTTC.

V gene TRBV6-5 combines with J gene TRBJ2-3, with TRBD2 matching 8 bases. Germline values: CDR1 MNHEY, CDR2 SVGAGI. The J segment lost 5 bases and the V segment lost 0 bases, leaving 7 bases of the junction unmatched. The CDR3 is 16 residues long. In nucleotides, the CDR3 is TGTGCCAGCAGTTACTCTGCGGGGGGCCTAAGAGATACGCAGTATTTT. Its translation is CASSYSAGGLRDTQYF.

This chain links TRBV19 with TRBJ2-3, with D tentatively TRBD1 or TRBD2 (5 bases each). Germline V gene sequence: CDR1 LNHDA, CDR2 SQIVND (reference sequence). The ends were cut back, 8 bases at V and 2 bases at J, with 14 bases in the middle. The CDR3 runs 14 residues. The CDR3 here is CASQPGPTTDTQYF. In nucleotides, the CDR3 is TGTGCCAGTCAACCGGGACCAACCACAGATACGCAGTATTTT.

V usage is TRBV7-2 and J usage is TRBJ1-1; D may be TRBD1 (6 bases). This CDR3 is built from 14 residues. CDR1 and CDR2 from the germline V gene are SGHTA and FQGNSA. Trimming left V 3 bases short and J 2 bases short, with 10 bases between. In DNA, the CDR3 is TGTGCCAGCAGCTTGCTCAGGGGAAACACTGAAGCTTTCTTT. Amino acid sequence: CASSLLRGNTEAFF.

The chain couples TRBV28 to TRBJ1-5, with D possibly being TRBD1 (6 bases). Deletions cut 3 bases from V and 6 bases from J, with 24 bases between. CDR1 and CDR2 from the germline V gene are MDHEN and SYDVKM. The CDR3 consists of 18 residues. CDR3 region: CASSFEIGDILNFQPQHF. DNA for the CDR3: TGTGCCAGCAGTTTTGAAATCGGGGACATCCTAAACTTTCAGCCCCAGCATTTT.

This chain uses TRBV6-5 with TRBJ1-1, with 7 bases that match TRBD1. The junction had 6 bases not matched to a gene; V was cut back by 7 bases and J by 1 base. Germline values: CDR1 MNHEY, CDR2 SVGAGI. The CDR3 covers 14 residues. The DNA of the CDR3 is TGTGCCAGCACCTTGGGGACAGCGAACACTGAAGCTTTCTTT. As protein: CASTLGTANTEAFF.

The V and J genes are TRBV4-2 and TRBJ1-5; D ambiguous. CDR3 length: 14 residues. Trimming shortened V by 0 bases and J by 0 bases, and 3 bases separated the two germline ends. Per the germline V gene, CDR1 is LGHNA and CDR2 is YNFKEQ. The CDR3 sequence is CASSQDRSNQPQHF. For the CDR3, the DNA is TGTGCCAGCAGCCAAGACCGTAGCAATCAGCCCCAGCATTTT.

The chain joins TRBV13 to TRBJ2-2; 11 positions agree with TRBD2. CDR1 and CDR2 from the germline V gene are PRHDT and FYEKMQ (reference sequence). The CDR3 is 16 amino acids. Germline trimming cut 2 bases from V and 7 bases from J; bases unmatched to any gene: 6. The CDR3: CASSLRGLADHGELFF. The CDR3 DNA sequence: TGTGCCAGCAGCTTAAGGGGACTAGCGGATCACGGGGAGCTGTTTTTT.

The chain couples TRBV28 to TRBJ2-2, with 7 bases matching TRBD1. Unmatched junction bases numbered 7, after V lost 7 bases and J lost 2 bases. Germline values: CDR1 MDHEN, CDR2 SYDVKM. The length of the CDR3 is 15 residues. The CDR3 is CASNSEGANTGELFF. The CDR3 nucleotides read TGTGCCAGCAATAGCGAGGGGGCAAACACCGGGGAGCTGTTTTTT.

The rearrangement links TRBV19 to TRBJ2-5, with 7 bases lining up with TRBD1. The CDR3 contains 11 residues. Trimming at V came to 9 bases and at J to 3 bases, leaving 1 base not matched to a gene. CDR1 is LNHDA, CDR2 SQIVND, per germline (reference sequence). Here the CDR3 DNA reads TGTGCCAGCCAGGGGGAAGAGACCCAGTACTTC. This gives the protein CASQGEETQYF.

The rearrangement links TRBV27 to TRBJ1-2; 8 bases are a match to TRBD1. V shed 6 bases and J 2 bases; nucleotides not matched to a gene: 5. The CDR3 totals 14 residues. CDR1 MNHEY and CDR2 SMNVEV come from the germline V gene (reference sequence). In DNA form, the CDR3 reads TGTGCCAGCAGCTACAGGGGGGGGAACTATGGCTACACCTTC. Its translation is CASSYRGGNYGYTF.

The chain has TRBV28 and TRBJ1-4, with D hard to call. Germline CDR1 is MDHEN and CDR2 is SYDVKM. Trimming cost V 6 bases and J 7 bases, with 12 bases left between them. The CDR3 extends over 13 amino acids. The CDR3 region is CASRAQGSEKLFF. As DNA, the CDR3 is TGTGCCAGCAGGGCCCAAGGGAGTGAAAAACTGTTTTTT.

The chain joins TRBV4-2 to TRBJ2-2, with 7 bases fitting TRBD2. CDR1 is LGHNA, CDR2 YNFKEQ, per germline. V lost 0 bases, J lost 2 bases, and 9 bases stayed unmatched. The CDR3 loop spans 18 amino acids. The CDR3 DNA follows: TGTGCCAGCAGCCAAGATATACTACGGGGGGTAAACACCGGGGAGCTGTTTTTT. Protein: CASSQDILRGVNTGELFF.

The genes are TRBV12-3 or TRBV12-4 and TRBJ2-7; D gene unclear. The CDR3 covers 13 residues. The V gene lost 3 bases and the J gene lost 6 bases, with 12 bases spanning the gap. The CDR3 sequence is CASSFYGLVEQYF. CDR3 sequence (DNA): TGTGCCAGCAGTTTTTACGGTTTGGTCGAGCAGTACTTC.